One sample yielded the 30 T cell receptor beta chains listed below, sequenced in a study of blood T cell repertoires in COVID-19. TCRdb keeps only in-frame clones here, not all; method: immunoSEQ multiplex PCR. The sample records 60,000 or so clones, almost 80% being singletons. Sequencing was done on a sample of peripheral blood. The receptors shown here come from a man aged 60 to 69 with acute or convalescent COVID-19.

This clone has only a few counts. V usage is TRBV18 and J usage is TRBJ2-7; maybe TRBD1 (6 bases). Germline V lookup: CDR1 KGHSH, CDR2 LQKENI. Between the trimmed V and J ends, which lost 3 bases and 6 bases, there was a span of 21 bases. The CDR3 extends over 16 amino acids. DNA of the CDR3: TGTGCCAGCTCACCCTCTGGGGGCCCACAGACGTCCGAGCAGTACTTC. It specifies CASSPSGGPQTSEQYF.

Only one count was recorded for this clone. The chain carries TRBV18 and TRBJ1-5; 10 bases map to TRBD1. The J segment lost 1 base and the V segment lost 6 bases, leaving 0 bases of the junction unmatched. This CDR3 has 14 residues. In germline, CDR1 is KGHSH, CDR2 LQKENI. The DNA for the CDR3 is TGTGCCAGCTCGGGACAGGGGAGCAATCAGCCCCAGCATTTT. It codes for CASSGQGSNQPQHF.

The V call is TRBV7-9, the J call TRBJ1-2, with D uncertain. This CDR3 is 12 amino acids long. V was clipped by 4 bases and J by 4 bases, with 7 bases between them. Germline V CDR1 and CDR2: SEHNR, FQNEAQ (reference sequence). DNA of the CDR3: TGTGCCAGCAGCTCCTTGTTCTATGGCTACACCTTC. This sequence encodes CASSSLFYGYTF.

The V call is TRBV25-1, the J call TRBJ1-2; 7 bases line up with TRBD1. The J segment lost 3 bases and the V segment lost 4 bases, leaving 17 bases of the junction unmatched. From germline, CDR1 is MGHDK and CDR2 SYGVNS. The CDR3 is made up of 18 amino acids. The CDR3 reads CASSGTLGVTGSHYGYTF. Written as DNA, the CDR3 is TGTGCCAGCAGTGGAACCCTGGGGGTGACAGGGTCCCACTATGGCTACACCTTC.

In its sample, this clone ranks as medium-sized (0.01 to 0.1%). This chain joins TRBV5-6 and TRBJ2-5; D is ambiguous. Per germline, CDR1 SGHDT and CDR2 YYEEEE. V was trimmed by 0 bases and J by 4 bases, leaving 10 bases between them. This CDR3 has 14 residues. CDR3 residues: CASSLEPTLETQYF. The CDR3 nucleotides are TGTGCCAGCAGCTTGGAACCGACATTAGAGACCCAGTACTTC.

The genes are TRBV6-5 and TRBJ2-7; D is possibly TRBD1 (6 bases). CDR3 length equals 14 residues. Trimming pared 5 bases from V and 2 bases from J, leaving 13 bases between. CDR1 MNHEY and CDR2 SVGAGI come from the germline V gene. DNA of the CDR3: TGTGCCAGCAGTCCTCGAGACAGGACCTACGAGCAGTACTTC. Translated: CASSPRDRTYEQYF.

The chain uses TRBV7-2 and TRBJ2-4; 10 bases agree with TRBD1. V shed 5 bases and J 7 bases; nucleotides not matched to a gene: 5. In germline, CDR1 is SGHTA, CDR2 FQGNSA. This CDR3 is 14 amino acids long. The CDR3 spells CASSGRQGANIQYF. For the CDR3, the DNA is TGTGCCAGCAGCGGGCGACAGGGGGCGAACATTCAGTACTTC. Looking up the rest from reference TRBV7-2 and TRBJ2-4 gives the full variable domain: GAGVSQSPSNKVTEKGKDVELRCDPISGHTALYWYRQSLGQGLEFLIYFQGNSAPDKSGLPSDRFSAERTGGSVSTLTIQRTQQEDSAVYLCASSGRQGANIQYFGAGTRLSVL.

This clone was observed a handful of times. The genes are TRBV19 and TRBJ1-1; D is ambiguous. The CDR3 loop spans 17 amino acids. The germline gives CDR1 LNHDA, CDR2 SQIVND (reference sequence). Trimming pared 0 bases from V and 3 bases from J, leaving 17 bases between. This CDR3 is CASSIDRSIREYTEAFF. The CDR3 DNA reads TGTGCCAGTAGTATAGACAGATCTATAAGGGAGTACACTGAAGCTTTCTTT.

CDR3 loop: CASSLTSNSNTEAFF. CDR3 DNA sequence: TGTGCCAGCAGCTTAACGTCAAATTCGAACACTGAAGCTTTCTTT. The chain joins TRBV7-3 to TRBJ1-1; D gene uncertain. From germline, CDR1 is SGHTA and CDR2 FQGTGA. Trimming pared 0 bases from V and 1 base from J, leaving 9 bases between. This CDR3 contains 15 residues.

The V gene is TRBV30, the J gene TRBJ1-1, with unresolved D. This CDR3 has 11 amino acids. In germline, CDR1 is GTSNPN, CDR2 SVGIG (reference sequence). V lost 4 bases and J lost 5, with 8 bases in between. CDR3 sequence: CAWTPLTEAFF. The CDR3 coding sequence is TGTGCCTGGACCCCGCTAACTGAAGCTTTCTTT.

The chain uses TRBV19 and TRBJ1-1; D may be TRBD1 (5 bases). Looked up from germline, CDR1 is LNHDA and CDR2 is SQIVND (reference sequence). Trimming took 5 bases from V and 6 from J, leaving 22 bases between them. The CDR3 runs 16 residues. This CDR3 is CASSLGTGEGGSEAFF. DNA of the CDR3: TGTGCCAGTAGTCTCGGGACGGGAGAAGGAGGATCTGAAGCTTTCTTT.

With regard to this clone: A read error may account for a junction end that differs from germline. The chain combines TRBV28 with TRBJ1-2, with TRBD1 identical over 8 bases. The CDR3 totals 15 residues. Germline lookup yields CDR1 MDHEN and CDR2 SYDVKM. CDR3 nucleotide sequence: TGTGCCAGCAGTTTATCGGCAGGGGGCGCAAGCTTTAGCGCCTTC. It specifies CASSLSAGGASFSAF.

The genes are TRBV5-1 and TRBJ1-2; 9 bases match TRBD1. The germline CDR1 and CDR2 sequences are SGHRS and YFSETQ. The CDR3 is made up of 14 amino acids. The V and J ends lost 4 bases and 8 bases, in that order; junction bases with no gene match: 9. The CDR3 coding sequence is TGCGCCAGCAGCGAACCGGGACAGGGAGGCGGCTACACCTTC. This encodes CASSEPGQGGGYTF.

This chain joins TRBV5-1 and TRBJ2-3, with 7 bases identical to TRBD2. The CDR3 contains 15 residues. J gave up 0 bases and V 4 bases, and 5 bases lay outside the gene matches. Germline-derived CDR1 and CDR2 are SGHRS and YFSETQ. The CDR3 is CASSPHGGSTDTQYF. The DNA for the CDR3 is TGCGCCAGCAGCCCACACGGGGGGAGCACAGATACGCAGTATTTT.

J is TRBJ1-4 and V is TRBV6-5; 10 bases agree with TRBD1. The CDR3 has 14 amino acids. Germline CDR1 and CDR2: MNHEY and SVGAGI. The junction had 5 bases not matched to a gene; V was cut back by 6 bases and J by 7 bases. The DNA for the CDR3 is TGTGCCAGCAGGCGGGACAGGGGTGGTGAAAAACTGTTTTTT. Translation: CASRRDRGGEKLFF.

The chain combines TRBV24-1 with TRBJ2-5, with 9 positions matching TRBD1. This CDR3 is 15 amino acids long. V dropped 5 bases and J dropped 1; count of bases not matched to a gene: 4. Germline V gene data show CDR1 as KGHDR and CDR2 as SFDVKD. CDR3 amino acids: CATSGTGEIQETQYF. CDR3 DNA sequence: TGTGCCACCAGTGGGACAGGGGAGATCCAAGAGACCCAGTACTTC.

This clone was detected a few times. CDR3 DNA sequence: TGTGCCAGCAGCTTATTAGCTAGCGGGACGGGTGAGCAGTTCTTC. It specifies CASSLLASGTGEQFF. The rearrangement joins TRBV7-3 to TRBJ2-1, with 9 bases fitting TRBD2. CDR1 is SGHTA and CDR2 is FQGTGA in the germline V gene. V lost 2 bases, J lost 9 bases, and 8 bases stayed unmatched. The CDR3 extends over 15 amino acids.

The genes are TRBV2 and TRBJ2-7; no clear D gene. Germline assignment: CDR1 SNHLY and CDR2 FYNNEI. CDR3 length: 13 residues. Trimming shortened V by 3 bases and J by 4 bases, and 10 bases separated the two germline ends. CDR3 DNA sequence: TGTGCCAGCAGTGAGTGGTATCAGTACGAGCAGTACTTC. As protein: CASSEWYQYEQYF.

The chain carries TRBV24-1 and TRBJ2-2, with D uncertain. V dropped 4 bases and J dropped 9 bases, with 14 bases sitting between them. CDR1 and CDR2 from the germline V gene are KGHDR and SFDVKD. This CDR3 has 14 amino acids. This CDR3 is CATSDPDTPWELFF. Written as DNA, the CDR3 is TGTGCCACCAGTGACCCTGATACTCCCTGGGAGCTGTTTTTT.

The chain couples TRBV5-1 to TRBJ2-5, with D uncertain. V gave up 5 bases and J gave up 4 bases, with 21 bases separating them. Germline CDR1 SGHRS, CDR2 YFSETQ. The CDR3 has 16 residues. The CDR3 DNA reads TGCGCCAGCAGTCCCGAGTCGTGGGTGGGCGCAGAGACCCAGTACTTC. Translation gives CASSPESWVGAETQYF.

The chain joins TRBV9 to TRBJ2-5; tentative D call: TRBD2 (6 bases). In germline, CDR1 is SGDLS, CDR2 YYNGEE. V dropped 5 bases and J dropped 5 bases, with 10 bases sitting between them. The CDR3 sequence is 12 residues long. The CDR3 spells CASSGGGETQYF. The CDR3 nucleotides read TGTGCCAGCAGTGGTGGAGGGGAGACCCAGTACTTC.

The chain links TRBV7-3 to TRBJ2-1, with TRBD2 as a possible D gene (5 bases). CDR1 and CDR2 (germline): SGHTA, FQGTGA. This CDR3 has 12 amino acids. V lost 3 bases, J lost 7 bases, and 7 bases lay in between. CDR3 protein: CASSFSGNEQFF. DNA for the CDR3: TGTGCCAGCAGCTTCAGCGGTAATGAGCAGTTCTTC.

The DNA of the CDR3 is TGTGCCACCAGTGATTGGGGGGGCGCATCAGATACGCAGTATTTT. Its protein is CATSDWGGASDTQYF. V gene TRBV24-1 combines with J gene TRBJ2-3; D perhaps matches TRBD2 (7 bases). In germline, CDR1 is KGHDR, CDR2 SFDVKD. The CDR3 has 15 residues. Trimming took 2 bases from V and 4 from J, leaving 12 bases between them.

V is TRBV12-3 or TRBV12-4 and J is TRBJ1-1; 8 nucleotides line up with TRBD1. The CDR3 contains 13 residues. Trimming took 8 bases from V and 5 from J; bases not matched to a gene: 7. Written as DNA, the CDR3 is TGTGCCAGCTCATGGACAGGGCGTACTGAAGCTTTCTTT. It yields the protein CASSWTGRTEAFF.

The rearrangement uses TRBV18 and TRBJ2-7, with 7 bases aligning to TRBD2. CDR1 is KGHSH and CDR2 is LQKENI in the germline V gene. V trimming: 3 bases; J trimming: 3 bases; junction bases outside the gene matches: 2. There are 13 residues in the CDR3. The chain's CDR3 is CASSPGRDYEQYF. The CDR3 DNA reads as TGTGCCAGCTCACCGGGGAGGGACTACGAGCAGTACTTC.

The gene calls are TRBV12-5 and TRBJ1-5; D possibly corresponds to TRBD1 (6 bases). The CDR3 has 14 residues. CDR1 and CDR2 (germline): LGHNT, FRNRAP. The V and J ends lost 5 bases and 3 bases respectively, with 11 bases between them. The CDR3 is CASGAVGANQPQHF. CDR3 bases: TGTGCTAGTGGTGCCGTGGGGGCCAATCAGCCCCAGCATTTT.

The DNA of the CDR3 is TGTGCCAGCAGGAGACAGGGGGGGAGTTCACCCCTCCACTTT. Translating gives CASRRQGGSSPLHF. The rearrangement joins TRBV28 to TRBJ1-6; 9 bases are a match to TRBD1. With V trimmed by 6 bases and J by 9 bases, 6 bases remained unmatched. Per the germline V gene, CDR1 is MDHEN and CDR2 is SYDVKM. This CDR3 is 14 amino acids long.

This chain uses TRBV5-1 with TRBJ1-1; D remains unclear. This CDR3 comprises 13 residues. Germline values: CDR1 SGHRS, CDR2 YFSETQ. With 0 bases removed from V and 5 bases from J, the gap between germline ends came to 8 bases. CDR3 residues: CASSLGYTTEAFF. Here the CDR3 DNA reads TGCGCCAGCAGCTTGGGGTACACGACTGAAGCTTTCTTT.

The chain recombines TRBV5-1 with TRBJ2-3, with 11 bases matching TRBD2. CDR1 and CDR2 (germline): SGHRS, YFSETQ. The length of the CDR3 is 21 residues. Germline trimming cut 4 bases from V and 2 bases from J; bases unmatched to any gene: 21. CDR3 nucleotides: TGCGCCAGCAGCACTACCTTTGGGACTAGCGGCCTACAAACCTACACAGATACGCAGTATTTT. The encoded protein is CASSTTFGTSGLQTYTDTQYF.

In DNA, the CDR3 is TGTGCCAGTAGTTTCAGTCCGGCGGGGTCCGGAGATACGCAGTATTTT. This translates into CASSFSPAGSGDTQYF. The V gene is TRBV19, the J gene TRBJ2-3, with D tentatively TRBD2 (6 bases). This CDR3 contains 16 residues. CDR1 LNHDA and CDR2 SQIVND come from the germline V gene (reference sequence). V was cut by 5 bases and J by 5 bases, with 20 bases left in between.